This note documents a single TCR beta chain sequence. Its antigen is currently unknown. The data stem from a study of T cell responses to AZD1222 COVID-19 vaccine. General observations from the study: After the peak T cell response, and only then, were repertoires sampled. Per reports, nearly half of all spike-specific TCRs target regions that are unmutated in variants.

V dropped 4 bases and J dropped 4 bases, with 16 bases sitting between them. From germline, CDR1 is SQVTM and CDR2 ANQGSEA. The CDR3 is 14 amino acids. Sequencing used immunoSEQ multiplex PCR; TCRdb keeps in-frame clones, though not all of them. Here the sample spans 140,000 to 150,000 clones, roughly nine tenths being singletons. V gene TRBV29-1 combines with J gene TRBJ1-1; possibly TRBD1 for D (5 bases). The sample in question was peripheral blood, obtained on day 0 of AZD1222 vaccination. The clonotype comes from an adult in good health. The CDR3 nucleotides read TGCAGCGTTGTTAGGGGAGGACCTCGCACTGAAGCTTTCTTT. Translating gives CSVVRGGPRTEAFF. Full variable domain (remainder filled in from reference TRBV29-1 and TRBJ1-1): SAVISQKPSRDICQRGTSLTIQCQVDSQVTMMFWYRQQPGQSLTLIATANQGSEATYESGFVIDKFPISRPNLTFSTLTVSNMSPEDSSIYLCSVVRGGPRTEAFFGQGTRLTVV.